These 8 T cell receptor beta chains were sequenced from one sample in a study of PD-L1 blockade in urothelial cancer (dated by TCRdb to 2016 to 2017). The label giving this sample's time point can be read as: pretreatment peripheral blood. Library method: the immunoSEQ multiplex PCR assay. TCRdb provides this immuneACCESS table in a form limited to in-frame rearrangements. Some clones are lacking; in checked studies, under half of them reflect an unresolved V gene, and why the rest are absent is not known. The sample yields 55,000 to 80,000 clones; about 90% were counted once. 14% to 15% of the sample rests with the top ten. Source: PBMCs, taken around atezolizumab (anti-PD-L1) treatment. The receptors come from a man in his 60s with urothelial cancer.

The CDR3: CAGLRGLPPYEQYF. The CDR3 DNA reads TGTGCGGGGCTCAGGGGGCTCCCTCCTTACGAGCAGTACTTC. The V and J genes are TRBV12-2 and TRBJ2-7; TRBD1 is the table's D call, not checked against the DNA. TRBV12-2 is labeled a pseudogene. The CDR3 sequence is 14 residues long.

The V gene is TRBV30, the J gene TRBJ1-2; D is perhaps TRBD1 (6 bases). CDR1 and CDR2 (germline): GTSNPN, SVGIG (reference sequence). The CDR3 loop spans 11 amino acids. V lost 2 bases and J 8 bases, leaving 9 bases between the germline ends. The CDR3 is CAWSTGPGYTF. The CDR3 DNA reads as TGTGCCTGGAGTACAGGGCCGGGCTACACCTTC. Complete variable domain (other parts from reference TRBV30 and TRBJ1-2): SQTIHQWPATLVQPVGSPLSLECTVEGTSNPNLYWYRQAAGRGLQLLFYSVGIGQISSEVPQNLSASRPQDRQFILSSKKLLLSDSGFYLCAWSTGPGYTFGSGTRLTVV.

V usage is TRBV21-1 and J usage is TRBJ1-6; the table's D call of TRBD1 was not tested on the DNA. TRBV21-1 is a recognized pseudogene. This CDR3 region has 14 residues. The CDR3 loop reads CAISNRGYNSPLHF. CDR3 DNA sequence: TGTGCCATTTCAAACAGGGGATATAATTCACCCCTCCACTTT.

The rearrangement links TRBV2 to TRBJ2-5; TRBD2 matches at 12 bases. CDR1 is SNHLY and CDR2 is FYNNEI in the germline V gene. With 4 bases clipped from V and 5 bases from J, the junction kept 8 bases outside the gene matches. The CDR3 extends over 16 amino acids. The CDR3 nucleotides are TGTGCCAGCAGTGCTTCACTAGCGGGGGGAGGGGAGACCCAGTACTTC. It is translated as CASSASLAGGGETQYF.

The chain combines TRBV6-1 with TRBJ2-3; D might be TRBD2 (6 bases). The V end was cut by 1 base, the J end by 9 bases, with 11 bases between. The germline V gene has CDR1 MNHNS and CDR2 SASEGT. CDR3 length: 13 residues. Here the CDR3 reads CASSEGTTFTQYF. The DNA for the CDR3 is TGTGCCAGCAGTGAAGGGACTACTTTCACGCAGTATTTT.

The CDR3: CASSQVAGDTYEQYF. CDR3 coding DNA: TGCGCCAGCAGCCAAGTGGCGGGGGACACCTACGAGCAGTACTTC. This chain uses TRBV4-1 with TRBJ2-7, with TRBD2 as a possible D gene (7 bases). The CDR3 is made up of 15 amino acids. V was trimmed by 1 base and J by 2 bases, leaving 12 bases between them. Germline V gene sequence: CDR1 MGHRA, CDR2 YSYEKL.

This rearrangement joins TRBV7-9 to TRBJ2-1, with 9 bases that match TRBD2. Germline V gene sequence: CDR1 SEHNR, CDR2 FQNEAQ (reference sequence). V lost 5 bases to trimming and J lost 5 bases; unmatched junction nucleotides: 13. The CDR3 contains 17 residues. CDR3 loop: CASSQPLLAGSDNEQFF. CDR3 DNA: TGTGCCAGCAGCCAACCCCTCCTAGCGGGGAGCGACAATGAGCAGTTCTTC. The whole variable domain, remainder taken from reference TRBV7-9 and TRBJ2-1, is DTGVSQNPRHKITKRGQNVTFRCDPISEHNRLYWYRQTLGQGPEFLTYFQNEAQLEKSRLLSDRFSAERPKGSFSTLEIQRTEQGDSAMYLCASSQPLLAGSDNEQFFGPGTRLTVL.

This clone has a single count. The V gene is TRBV11-3, the J gene TRBJ2-7, with D perhaps TRBD1 (5 bases). Deletions cut 0 bases from V and 6 bases from J, with 9 bases between. There are 13 residues in the CDR3. CDR1 and CDR2 (germline): SGHNT, YENEEA. CDR3 nucleotides: TGTGCCAGCAGCTTAGATAGGGGCGCCGAGCAGTACTTC. As protein: CASSLDRGAEQYF.